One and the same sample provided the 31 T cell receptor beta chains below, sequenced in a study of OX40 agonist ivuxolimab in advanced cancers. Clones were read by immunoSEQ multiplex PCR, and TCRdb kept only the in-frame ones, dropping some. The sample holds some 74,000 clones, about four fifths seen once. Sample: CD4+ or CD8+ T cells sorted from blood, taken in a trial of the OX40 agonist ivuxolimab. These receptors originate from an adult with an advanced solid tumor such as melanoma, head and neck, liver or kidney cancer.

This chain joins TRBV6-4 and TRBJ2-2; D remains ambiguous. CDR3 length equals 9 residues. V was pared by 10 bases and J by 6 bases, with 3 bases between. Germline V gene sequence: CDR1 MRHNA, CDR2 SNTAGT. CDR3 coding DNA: TGTGCCACCCCCGGGGAGCTGTTTTTT. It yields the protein CATPGELFF.

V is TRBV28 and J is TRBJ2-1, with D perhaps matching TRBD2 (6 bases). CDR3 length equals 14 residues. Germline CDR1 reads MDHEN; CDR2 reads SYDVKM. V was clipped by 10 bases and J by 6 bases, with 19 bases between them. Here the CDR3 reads CAIRRRDPLNEQFF. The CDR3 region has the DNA TGTGCCATCAGAAGGCGGGATCCCCTCAATGAGCAGTTCTTC.

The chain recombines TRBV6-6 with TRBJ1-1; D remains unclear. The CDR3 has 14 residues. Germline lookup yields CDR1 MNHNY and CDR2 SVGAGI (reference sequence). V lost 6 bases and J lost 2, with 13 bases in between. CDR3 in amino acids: CASRPSPLNTEAFF. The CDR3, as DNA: TGTGCCAGCAGGCCGAGCCCGTTAAACACTGAAGCTTTCTTT.

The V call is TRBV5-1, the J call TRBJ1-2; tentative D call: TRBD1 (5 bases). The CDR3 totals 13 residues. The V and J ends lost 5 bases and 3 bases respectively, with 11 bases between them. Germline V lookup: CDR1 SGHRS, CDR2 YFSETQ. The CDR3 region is CASRGVRDYGYTF. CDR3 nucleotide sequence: TGCGCCAGCAGGGGGGTTCGGGACTATGGCTACACCTTC.

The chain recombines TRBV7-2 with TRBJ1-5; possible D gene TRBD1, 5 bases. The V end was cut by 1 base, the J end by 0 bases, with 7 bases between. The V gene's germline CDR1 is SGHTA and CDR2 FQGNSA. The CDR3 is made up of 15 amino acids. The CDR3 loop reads CASSLGQGSNQPQHF. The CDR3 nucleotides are TGTGCCAGCAGCTTAGGTCAGGGTAGCAATCAGCCCCAGCATTTT.

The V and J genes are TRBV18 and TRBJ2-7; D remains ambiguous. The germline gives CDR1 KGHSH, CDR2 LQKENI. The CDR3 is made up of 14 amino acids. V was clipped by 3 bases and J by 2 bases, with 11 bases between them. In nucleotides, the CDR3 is TGTGCCAGCTCACCTCTCGACGGAGCCTACGAGCAGTACTTC. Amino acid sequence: CASSPLDGAYEQYF.

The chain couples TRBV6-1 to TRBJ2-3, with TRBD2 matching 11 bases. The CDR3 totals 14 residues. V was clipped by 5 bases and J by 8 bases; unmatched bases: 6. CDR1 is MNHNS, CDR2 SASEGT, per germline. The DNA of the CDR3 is TGTGCCAGCAGTTCACTAGCGGGAGTGGGTACGCAGTATTTT. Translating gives CASSSLAGVGTQYF.

CDR3 nucleotide sequence: TGTGCCAGCAGCCCCCCAGTCGGGGGCACTGAAGCTTTCTTT. This translates into CASSPPVGGTEAFF. This sequence joins TRBV11-1 and TRBJ1-1; D might be TRBD1 (5 bases). The CDR3 extends over 14 amino acids. The V gene lost 5 bases and the J gene lost 4 bases, with 14 bases spanning the gap. Germline V CDR1 and CDR2: SGHAT, FQDESV (reference sequence). Full variable domain (remainder filled in from reference TRBV11-1 and TRBJ1-1): EAEVAQSPRYKITEKSQAVAFWCDPISGHATLYWYRQILGQGPELLVQFQDESVVDDSQLPKDRFSAERLKGVDSTLKIQPAELGDSAMYLCASSPPVGGTEAFFGQGTRLTVV.

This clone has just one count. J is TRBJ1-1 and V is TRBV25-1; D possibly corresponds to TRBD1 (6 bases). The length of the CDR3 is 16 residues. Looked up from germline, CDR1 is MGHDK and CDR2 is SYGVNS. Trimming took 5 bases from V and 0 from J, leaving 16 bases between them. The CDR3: CASSPMGAGMNTEAFF. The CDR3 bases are TGTGCCAGCAGTCCCATGGGGGCGGGAATGAACACTGAAGCTTTCTTT.

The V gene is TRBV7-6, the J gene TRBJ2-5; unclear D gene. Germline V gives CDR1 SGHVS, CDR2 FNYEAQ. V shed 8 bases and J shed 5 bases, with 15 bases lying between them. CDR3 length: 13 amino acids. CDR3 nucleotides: TGTGCCAGCCGGAGAGTGGGGATCGAGACCCAGTACTTC. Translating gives CASRRVGIETQYF.

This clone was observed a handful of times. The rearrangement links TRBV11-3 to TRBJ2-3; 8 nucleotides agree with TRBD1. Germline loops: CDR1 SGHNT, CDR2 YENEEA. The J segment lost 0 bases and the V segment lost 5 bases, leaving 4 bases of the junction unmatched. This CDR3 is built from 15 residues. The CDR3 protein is CASSRGQGSTDTQYF. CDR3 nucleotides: TGTGCCAGCAGCAGAGGACAGGGAAGCACAGATACGCAGTATTTT.

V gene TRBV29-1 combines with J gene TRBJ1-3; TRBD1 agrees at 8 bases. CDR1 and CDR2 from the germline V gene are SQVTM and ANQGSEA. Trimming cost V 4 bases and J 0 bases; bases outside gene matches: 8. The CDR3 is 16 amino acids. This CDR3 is CSVAGQGLGSGNTIYF. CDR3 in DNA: TGCAGCGTTGCAGGACAGGGACTGGGCTCTGGAAACACCATATATTTT.

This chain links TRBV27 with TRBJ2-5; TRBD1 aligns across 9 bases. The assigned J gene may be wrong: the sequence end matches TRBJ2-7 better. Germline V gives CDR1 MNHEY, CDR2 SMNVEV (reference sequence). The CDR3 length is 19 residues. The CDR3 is CASSPGGTGNRRSSYEQYF. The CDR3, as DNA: TGTGCCAGCAGTCCCGGCGGGACAGGGAACCGAAGAAGCTCCTACGAGCAGTACTTC.

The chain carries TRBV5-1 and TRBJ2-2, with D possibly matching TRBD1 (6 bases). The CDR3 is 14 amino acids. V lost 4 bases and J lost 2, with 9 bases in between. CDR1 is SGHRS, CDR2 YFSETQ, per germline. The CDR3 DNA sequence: TGCGCCAGCAGCCTAGGGACAAACACCGGGGAGCTGTTTTTT. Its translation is CASSLGTNTGELFF.

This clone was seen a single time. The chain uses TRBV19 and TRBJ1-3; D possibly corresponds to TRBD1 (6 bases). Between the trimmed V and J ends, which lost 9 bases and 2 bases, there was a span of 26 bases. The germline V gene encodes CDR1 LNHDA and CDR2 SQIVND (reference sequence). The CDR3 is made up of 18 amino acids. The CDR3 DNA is TGTGCCAGCCTCCAGAGGGGGTTTGGGGTTGCTGCTGGAAACACCATATATTTT. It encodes CASLQRGFGVAAGNTIYF. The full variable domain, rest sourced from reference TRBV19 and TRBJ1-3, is DGGITQSPKYLFRKEGQNVTLSCEQNLNHDAMYWYRQDPGQGLRLIYYSQIVNDFQKGDIAEGYSVSREKKESFPLTVTSAQKNPTAFYLCASLQRGFGVAAGNTIYFGEGSWLTVV.

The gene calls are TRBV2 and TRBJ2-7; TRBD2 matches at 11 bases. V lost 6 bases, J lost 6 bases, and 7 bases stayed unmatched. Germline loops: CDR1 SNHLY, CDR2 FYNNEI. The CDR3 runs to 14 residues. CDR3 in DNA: TGTGCCAGCAGAGCTAGCGGGGGGCCCTTCGAGCAGTACTTC. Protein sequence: CASRASGGPFEQYF.

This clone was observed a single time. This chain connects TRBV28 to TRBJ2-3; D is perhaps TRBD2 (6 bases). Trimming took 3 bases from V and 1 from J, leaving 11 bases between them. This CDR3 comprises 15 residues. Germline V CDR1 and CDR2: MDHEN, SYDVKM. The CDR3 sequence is CASSFGWGGTDTQYF. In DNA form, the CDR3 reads TGTGCCAGCAGTTTTGGGTGGGGGGGCACAGATACGCAGTATTTT.

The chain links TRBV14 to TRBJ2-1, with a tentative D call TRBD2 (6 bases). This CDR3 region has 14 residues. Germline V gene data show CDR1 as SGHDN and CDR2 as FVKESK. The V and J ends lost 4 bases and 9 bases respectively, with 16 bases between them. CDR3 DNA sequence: TGTGCCAGCAGCCCCCTACTGGAGGGGAGTGAGCAGTTCTTC. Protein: CASSPLLEGSEQFF.

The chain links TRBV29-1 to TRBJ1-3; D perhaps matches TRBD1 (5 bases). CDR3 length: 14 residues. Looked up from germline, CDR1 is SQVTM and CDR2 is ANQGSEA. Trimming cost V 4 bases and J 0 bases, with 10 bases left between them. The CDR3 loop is CSVGIGTSGNTIYF. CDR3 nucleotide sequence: TGCAGCGTTGGTATAGGGACCTCTGGAAACACCATATATTTT.

In DNA form, the CDR3 reads TGTGCCAGCAGCTCCTCAGCGGGAGAGACCCAGTACTTC. Translation: CASSSSAGETQYF. V usage is TRBV11-3 and J usage is TRBJ2-5, with a weak D call TRBD2 (6 bases). V was shortened by 4 bases and J by 4 bases, with 10 bases between the two germline ends. The CDR3 is made up of 13 amino acids. CDR1 is SGHNT, CDR2 YENEEA, per germline.

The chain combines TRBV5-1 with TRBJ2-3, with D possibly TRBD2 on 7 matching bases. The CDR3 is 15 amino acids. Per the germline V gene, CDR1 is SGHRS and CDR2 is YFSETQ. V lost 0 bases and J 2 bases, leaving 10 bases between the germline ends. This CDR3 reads CASSLDAGATDTQYF. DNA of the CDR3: TGCGCCAGCAGCTTGGATGCGGGGGCCACAGATACGCAGTATTTT.

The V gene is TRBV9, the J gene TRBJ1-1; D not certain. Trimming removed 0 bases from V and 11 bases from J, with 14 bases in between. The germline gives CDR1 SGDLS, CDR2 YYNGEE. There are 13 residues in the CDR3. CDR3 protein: CASSVAGGKEAFF. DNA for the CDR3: TGTGCCAGCAGCGTAGCTGGAGGGAAAGAGGCTTTCTTT. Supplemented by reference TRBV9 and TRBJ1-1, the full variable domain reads DSGVTQTPKHLITATGQRVTLRCSPRSGDLSVYWYQQSLDQGLQFLIQYYNGEERAKGNILERFSAQQFPDLHSELNLSSLELGDSALYFCASSVAGGKEAFFGQGTRLTVV.

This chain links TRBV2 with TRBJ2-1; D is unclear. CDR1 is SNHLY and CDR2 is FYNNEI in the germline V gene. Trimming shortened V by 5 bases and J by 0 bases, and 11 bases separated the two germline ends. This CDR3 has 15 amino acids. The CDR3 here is CASSPSPGSYNEQFF. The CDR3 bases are TGTGCCAGCAGTCCTTCCCCGGGCTCCTACAATGAGCAGTTCTTC.

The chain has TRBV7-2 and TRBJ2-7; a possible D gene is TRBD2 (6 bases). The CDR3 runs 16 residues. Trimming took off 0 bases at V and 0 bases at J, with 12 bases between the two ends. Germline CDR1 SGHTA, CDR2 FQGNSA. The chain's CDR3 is CASSLAVRGSSYEQYF. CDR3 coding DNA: TGTGCCAGCAGCTTAGCAGTCCGGGGGAGCTCCTACGAGCAGTACTTC. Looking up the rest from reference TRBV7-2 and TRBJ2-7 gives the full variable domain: GAGVSQSPSNKVTEKGKDVELRCDPISGHTALYWYRQSLGQGLEFLIYFQGNSAPDKSGLPSDRFSAERTGGSVSTLTIQRTQQEDSAVYLCASSLAVRGSSYEQYFGPGTRLTVT.

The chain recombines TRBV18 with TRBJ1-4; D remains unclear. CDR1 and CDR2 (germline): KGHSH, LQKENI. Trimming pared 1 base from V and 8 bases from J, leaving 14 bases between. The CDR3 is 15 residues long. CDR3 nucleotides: TGTGCCAGCTCACCACAGGACGGACCGTTGGAAAAACTGTTTTTT. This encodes CASSPQDGPLEKLFF.

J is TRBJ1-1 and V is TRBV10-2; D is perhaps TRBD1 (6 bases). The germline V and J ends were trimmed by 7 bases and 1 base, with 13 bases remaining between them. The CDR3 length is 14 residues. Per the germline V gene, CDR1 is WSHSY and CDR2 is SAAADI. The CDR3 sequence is CASNGDTQNTEAFF. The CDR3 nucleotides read TGCGCCAGCAACGGGGACACCCAGAACACTGAAGCTTTCTTT.

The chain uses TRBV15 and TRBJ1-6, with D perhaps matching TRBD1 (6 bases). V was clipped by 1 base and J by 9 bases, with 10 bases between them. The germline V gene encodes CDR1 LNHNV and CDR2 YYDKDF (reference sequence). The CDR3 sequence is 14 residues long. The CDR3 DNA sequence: TGTGCCACCAGCAGAGCAGGGGTCGGTTCACCCCTCCACTTT. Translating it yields CATSRAGVGSPLHF.

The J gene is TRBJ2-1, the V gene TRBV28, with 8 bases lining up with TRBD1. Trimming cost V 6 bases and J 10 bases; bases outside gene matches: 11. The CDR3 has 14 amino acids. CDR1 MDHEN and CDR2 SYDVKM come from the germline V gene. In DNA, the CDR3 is TGTGCCAGCAGCCCGGGACAGGCGGGGAGGGAGCAGTTCTTC. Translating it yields CASSPGQAGREQFF.

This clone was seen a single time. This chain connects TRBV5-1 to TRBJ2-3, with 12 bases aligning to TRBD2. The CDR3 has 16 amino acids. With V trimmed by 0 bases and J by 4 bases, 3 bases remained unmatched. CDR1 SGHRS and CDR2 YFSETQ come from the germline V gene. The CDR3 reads CASSLALAGGPDTQYF. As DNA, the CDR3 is TGCGCCAGCAGCTTGGCCCTAGCGGGGGGGCCAGATACGCAGTATTTT.

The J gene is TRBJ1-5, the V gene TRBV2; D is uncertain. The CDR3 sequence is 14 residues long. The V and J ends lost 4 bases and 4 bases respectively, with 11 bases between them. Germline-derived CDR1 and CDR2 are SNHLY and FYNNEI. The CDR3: CASSGDGQNQPQHF. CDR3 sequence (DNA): TGTGCCAGCAGTGGAGACGGTCAAAATCAGCCCCAGCATTTT.

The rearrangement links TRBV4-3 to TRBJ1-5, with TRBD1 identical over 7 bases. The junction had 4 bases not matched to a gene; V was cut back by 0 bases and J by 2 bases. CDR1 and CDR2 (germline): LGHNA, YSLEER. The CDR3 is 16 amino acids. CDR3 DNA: TGCGCCAGCAGCCAAGATTGGGGGACAGGCAATCAGCCCCAGCATTTT. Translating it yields CASSQDWGTGNQPQHF.